A single T cell receptor beta chain is shown here with its context. Only a few counts were recorded for this clonotype. Its binding antigen is unknown. No base quality information exists; no much larger clone differs at one position. The treatment or condition label of this sample denotes: allogeneic hematopoietic cell transplantation with graft depleted of TCRalphabeta T cells and CD19 B cells. TCRalphabeta/CD19-depleted allogeneic hematopoietic cell grafts were given to the transplant recipients, all of whom were children. The V and J ends are trimmed by 4 bases and 2 bases, leaving 9 bases between them. Based on the germline V gene, the CDR1 and CDR2 sequences are SQVTM and ANQGSEA. CDR3 length: 14 amino acids, cysteine to phenylalanine. The retained sequence is limited to the CDR3, 42 bases, with the frame set at the first base. The sample is drawn from a study of T-cell reconstitution after alpha-beta-depleted transplantation in children (dated by TCRdb to 2016 to 2017). Regarding the study in general: Using TCR repertoire profiling, the study followed T-cell immune reconstitution in a quantitative way in children after TCRalphabeta/CD19-depleted allogeneic hematopoietic cell transplantation.

The protocol used for the library was PCR. The reads were generated on an Illumina HiSeq 2500. To normalize quantification of the TCRbeta repertoire, the TCR libraries were built with molecular barcoding that relied on unique molecular identifiers. In TCRdb, the public reads were trimmed at Q25 with fastp and aligned with MiXCR, with productive beta chains retained. Records with the same CDR3 protein are collapsed into one entry carrying the most frequent genes and DNA. The sample table shows 580,000 or so distinct CDR3 sequences, and under 30% are seen once. Of the sample, roughly 15% is held by the ten largest clones. Overall study outcomes, separate from this receptor: Over the following months the frequencies of hyperexpanded clones went down, and after one year T-cell counts and TCRbeta diversity were mostly credited to newly produced T cells. About two months after transplant, the apparently early recovery of alphabetaT-cell counts reportedly depended on just several hundred clones that had expanded rapidly and came from non-depleted graft cells. The high TCRbeta diversity at day 60 in some patients was ascribed to recipient T cells and intrathymic progenitors that had survived conditioning.

This chain is built from TRBV29-1 and TRBJ2-6; too little of a D gene remains to name it. This material consisted of PBMCs, mostly from graft donor cells, taken 360 days after TCRalphabeta/CD19-depleted stem cell transplant. This clonotype was obtained from a boy under two years old who had a stem cell transplant for acute myeloid leukemia, so the T cells may come from the graft donor. The sequenced DNA is TGCAGCGTTGTTGTAGGAGCTGGGGCCAACGTCCTGACTTTC. Translated, it reads CSVVVGAGANVLTF.